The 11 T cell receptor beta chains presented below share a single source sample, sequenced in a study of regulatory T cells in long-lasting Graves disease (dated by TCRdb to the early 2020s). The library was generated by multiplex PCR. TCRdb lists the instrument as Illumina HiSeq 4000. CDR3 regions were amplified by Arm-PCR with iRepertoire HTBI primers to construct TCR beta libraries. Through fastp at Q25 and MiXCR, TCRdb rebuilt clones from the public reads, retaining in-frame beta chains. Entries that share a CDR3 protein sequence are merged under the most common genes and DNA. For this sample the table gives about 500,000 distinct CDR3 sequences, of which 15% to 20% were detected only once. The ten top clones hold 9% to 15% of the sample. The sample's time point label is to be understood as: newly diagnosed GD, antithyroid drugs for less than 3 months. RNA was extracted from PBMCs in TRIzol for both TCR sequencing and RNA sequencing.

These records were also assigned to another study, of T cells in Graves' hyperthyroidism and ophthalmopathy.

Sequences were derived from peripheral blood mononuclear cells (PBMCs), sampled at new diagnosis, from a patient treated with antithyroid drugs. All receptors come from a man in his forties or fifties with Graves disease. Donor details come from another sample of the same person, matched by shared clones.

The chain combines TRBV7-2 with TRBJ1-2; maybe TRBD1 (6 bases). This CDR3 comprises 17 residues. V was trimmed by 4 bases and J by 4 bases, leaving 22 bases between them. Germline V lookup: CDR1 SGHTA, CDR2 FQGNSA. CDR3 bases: TGTGCCAGCAGCTCGTCGGAGGGGACAATTCTAGTCTATGGCTACACCTTC. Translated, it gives CASSSSEGTILVYGYTF.

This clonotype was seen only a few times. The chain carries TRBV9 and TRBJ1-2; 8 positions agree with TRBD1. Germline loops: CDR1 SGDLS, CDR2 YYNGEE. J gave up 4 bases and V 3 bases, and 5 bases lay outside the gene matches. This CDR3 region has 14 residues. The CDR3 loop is CASSAGQGLYGYTF. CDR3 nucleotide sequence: TGTGCCAGCAGCGCCGGACAGGGCCTCTATGGCTACACCTTC.

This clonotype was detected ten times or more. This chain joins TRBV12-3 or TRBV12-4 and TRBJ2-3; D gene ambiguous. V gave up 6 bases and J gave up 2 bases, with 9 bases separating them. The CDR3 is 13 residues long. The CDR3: CASSRGYTDTQYF. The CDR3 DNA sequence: TGTGCCAGCAGCCGAGGCTACACAGATACGCAGTATTTT.

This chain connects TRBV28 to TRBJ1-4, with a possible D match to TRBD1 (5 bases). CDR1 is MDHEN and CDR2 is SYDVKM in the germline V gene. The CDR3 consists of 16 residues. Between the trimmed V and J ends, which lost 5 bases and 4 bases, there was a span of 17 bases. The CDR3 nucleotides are TGTGCCAGCAGTATAATCTTCGGGGGTATTAATGAAAAACTGTTTTTT. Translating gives CASSIIFGGINEKLFF. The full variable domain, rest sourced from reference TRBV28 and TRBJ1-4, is DVKVTQSSRYLVKRTGEKVFLECVQDMDHENMFWYRQDPGLGLRLIYFSYDVKMKEKGDIPEGYSVSREKKERFSLILESASTNQTSMYLCASSIIFGGINEKLFFGSGTQLSVL.

The CDR3 nucleotides read TGTGCCAGCAGCCGTGAGTCAGGGACCGAGCAGTACTTC. This translates into CASSRESGTEQYF. The rearrangement links TRBV2 to TRBJ2-7; D may correspond to TRBD1 or TRBD2 (5 bases each). The CDR3 has 13 amino acids. Germline lookup yields CDR1 SNHLY and CDR2 FYNNEI. The ends were cut back, 6 bases at V and 6 bases at J, with 15 bases in the middle. Full variable domain (outside the CDR3, taken from reference TRBV2 and TRBJ2-7): EPEVTQTPSHQVTQMGQEVILRCVPISNHLYFYWYRQILGQKVEFLVSFYNNEISEKSEIFDDQFSVERPDGSNFTLKIRSTKLEDSAMYFCASSRESGTEQYFGPGTRLTVT.

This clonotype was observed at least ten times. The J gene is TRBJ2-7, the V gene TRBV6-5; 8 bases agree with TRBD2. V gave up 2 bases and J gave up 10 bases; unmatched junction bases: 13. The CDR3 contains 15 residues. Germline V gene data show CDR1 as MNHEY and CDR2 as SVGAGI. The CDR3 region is CASSYAGIAGNRQYF. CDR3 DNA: TGTGCCAGCAGTTACGCAGGGATAGCGGGAAATCGACAGTACTTC.

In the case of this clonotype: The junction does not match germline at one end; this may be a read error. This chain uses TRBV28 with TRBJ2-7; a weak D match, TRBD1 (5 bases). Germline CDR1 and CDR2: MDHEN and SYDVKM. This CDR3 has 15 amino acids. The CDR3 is CASRTFPGPGYEQYF. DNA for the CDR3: TGCGCCAGCAGAACCTTTCCAGGGCCAGGCTACGAGCAGTACTTC.

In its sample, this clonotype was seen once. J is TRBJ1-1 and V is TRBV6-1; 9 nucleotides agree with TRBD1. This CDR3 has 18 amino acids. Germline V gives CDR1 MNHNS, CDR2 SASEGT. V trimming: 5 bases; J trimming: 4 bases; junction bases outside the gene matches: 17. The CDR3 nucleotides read TGTGCCAGCAGTCCCCGTCCCGGGACAGGGTTGCGGGCCACTGAAGCTTTCTTT. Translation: CASSPRPGTGLRATEAFF.

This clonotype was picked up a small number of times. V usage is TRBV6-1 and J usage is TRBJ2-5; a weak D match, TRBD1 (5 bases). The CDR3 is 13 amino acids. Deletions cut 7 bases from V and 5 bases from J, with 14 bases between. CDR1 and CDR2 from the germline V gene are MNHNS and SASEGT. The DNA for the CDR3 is TGTGCCAGCACTAAACAAGGGGTGGAGACCCAGTACTTC. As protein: CASTKQGVETQYF.

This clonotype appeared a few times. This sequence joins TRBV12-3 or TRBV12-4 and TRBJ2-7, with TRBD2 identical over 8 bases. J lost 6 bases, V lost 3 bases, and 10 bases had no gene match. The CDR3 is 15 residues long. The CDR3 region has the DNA TGTGCCAGCAGTTTCGGGCGGGAGGCCCCCCCCGAGCAGTACTTC. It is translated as CASSFGREAPPEQYF.

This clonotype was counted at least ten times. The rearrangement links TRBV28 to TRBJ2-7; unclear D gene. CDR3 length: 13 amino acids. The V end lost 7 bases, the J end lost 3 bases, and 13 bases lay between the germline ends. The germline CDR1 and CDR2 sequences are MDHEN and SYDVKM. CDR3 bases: TGTGCCAGCACGGTCGCAGGAAACTACGAGCAGTACTTC. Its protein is CASTVAGNYEQYF.